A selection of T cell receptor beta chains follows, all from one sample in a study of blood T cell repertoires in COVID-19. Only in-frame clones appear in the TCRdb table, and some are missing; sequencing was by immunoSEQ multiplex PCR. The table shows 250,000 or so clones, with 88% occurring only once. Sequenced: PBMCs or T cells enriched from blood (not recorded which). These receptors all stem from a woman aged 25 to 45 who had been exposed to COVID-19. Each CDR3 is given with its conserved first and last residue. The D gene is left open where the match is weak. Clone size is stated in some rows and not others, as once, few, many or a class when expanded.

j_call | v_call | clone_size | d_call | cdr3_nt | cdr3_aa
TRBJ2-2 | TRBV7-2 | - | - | TGTGCCAGCAGCCCACGCGGGATGAACACCGGGGAGCTGTTTTTT | CASSPRGMNTGELFF
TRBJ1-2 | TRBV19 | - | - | TGTGCCAGTAGCGACCAGGGGTCCTATGGCTACACCTTC | CASSDQGSYGYTF
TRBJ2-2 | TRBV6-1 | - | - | TGTGCCAGCAGTGAAGCGATAAGAGGAGCGGTAAACACCGGGGAGCTGTTTTTT | CASSEAIRGAVNTGELFF
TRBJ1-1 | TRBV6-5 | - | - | TGTGCCAGCAGTTACAAAGGAGACACTGAAGCTTTCTTT | CASSYKGDTEAFF
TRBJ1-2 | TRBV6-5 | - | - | TGTGCCAGCAGTTACTCCGGGGGAGCTATGTCCTTC | CASSYSGGAMSF
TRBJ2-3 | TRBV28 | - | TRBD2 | TGTGCCAGTAATAGGGAGGGCCGCACAGATACGCAGTATTTT | CASNREGRTDTQYF
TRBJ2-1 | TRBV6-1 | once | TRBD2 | TGTGCCAGCAGTGACATTAGCGGGGACAATGAGCAGTTCTTC | CASSDISGDNEQFF
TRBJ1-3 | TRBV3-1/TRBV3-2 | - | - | TGTGCCAGCAGCCAAGGAGGCCCAGGGACTGGAAACACCATATATTTT | CASSQGGPGTGNTIYF
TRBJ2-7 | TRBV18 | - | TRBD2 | TGTGCCAGCTCACCAGCGACTAGCGGGAGGGCCGTCTACGAGCAGTACTTC | CASSPATSGRAVYEQYF
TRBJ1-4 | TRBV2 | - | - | TGTGCCAGCAGTGAAGGAGGGAGGGTATCTGAAAAACTGTTTTTT | CASSEGGRVSEKLFF
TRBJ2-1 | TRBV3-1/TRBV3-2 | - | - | TGTGCCAGCAGCCAATATAGCTCCTACAATGAGCAGTTCTTC | CASSQYSSYNEQFF
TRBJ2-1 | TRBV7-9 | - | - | TGTGCCAGCAGACCCGGAGTGAGTGAGGACTACAATGAGCAGTTCTTC | CASRPGVSEDYNEQFF
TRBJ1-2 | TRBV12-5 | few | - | TGTGCTAGTGGCACGCGGGACGGGAACTATGGCTACACCTTC | CASGTRDGNYGYTF
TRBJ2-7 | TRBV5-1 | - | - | TGCGCCAGCAGCTTGGATGGCCGAAGCTCCTACGAGCAGTACTTC | CASSLDGRSSYEQYF
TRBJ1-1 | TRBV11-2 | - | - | TGTGCCAGCAGCTCCTACCCCGCCTTGAACACTGAAGCTTTCTTT | CASSSYPALNTEAFF
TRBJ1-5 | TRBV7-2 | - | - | TGTGCCAGCAGCTTAGGTACAAGTTATAGCAATCAGCCCCAGCATTTT | CASSLGTSYSNQPQHF
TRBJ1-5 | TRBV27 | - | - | TGTGCCAGCAGTCCATTAGGGCGACAGCTCAATCAGCCCCAGCATTTT | CASSPLGRQLNQPQHF
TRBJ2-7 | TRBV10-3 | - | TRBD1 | TGTGCCCTAGGGACAGGTAGGATCTACGAGCAGTACTTC | CALGTGRIYEQYF
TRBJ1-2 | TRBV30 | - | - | TGTGCCTGGAGTGTACCTGAGGGTCGGAGTGGCACCTTC | CAWSVPEGRSGTF
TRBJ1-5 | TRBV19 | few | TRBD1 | TGTGCCAGTAGTATATTTCCGAGGCTGGAATCTCTTGGGCAGGGGGTAACTCAGCCCCAGCATTTT | CASSIFPRLESLGQGVTQPQHF
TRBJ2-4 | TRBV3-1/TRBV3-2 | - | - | TGTGCCAGCAGCCAAGGAGGCCCGAACAGCGGGCGAGCCAAAAACATTCAGTACTTC | CASSQGGPNSGRAKNIQYF
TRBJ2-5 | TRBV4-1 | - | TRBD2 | TGCGCCAGCAGCCAAGAAGGACTAGCGGGAGGCAGGGAGACCCAGTACTTC | CASSQEGLAGGRETQYF
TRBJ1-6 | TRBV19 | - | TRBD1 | TGTGCCAGTAGTAACAGGGGGAAGTCACCCCTCCACTTT | CASSNRGKSPLHF
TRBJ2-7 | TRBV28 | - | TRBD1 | TGTGCCAGCAGTCCCGCCGGGACAGGGGGCGCCGAGCAGTACTTC | CASSPAGTGGAEQYF
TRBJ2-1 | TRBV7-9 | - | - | TGTGCCAGCAGCTCACTAGCAGATGAGCAGTTCTTC | CASSSLADEQFF
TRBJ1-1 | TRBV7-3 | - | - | TGTGCCAGCAGCTTTACAAGGAACACTGAAGCTTTCTTT | CASSFTRNTEAFF
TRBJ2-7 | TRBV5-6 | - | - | TGTGCCAGCAGCCTCCAGGGTCCCGTTGGGGAGCAGTACTTC | CASSLQGPVGEQYF
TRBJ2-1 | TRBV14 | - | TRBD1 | TGTGCCAGCAGCCCGGGACAGCAAATGAGTGGGCAGTTCTTC | CASSPGQQMSGQFF
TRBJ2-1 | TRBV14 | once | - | TGTGCCAGCAGCCAAGATGGCAGGGCTTTTTACAATGAGCAGTTCTTC | CASSQDGRAFYNEQFF
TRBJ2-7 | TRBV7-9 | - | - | TGTGCCAGCAGCTTAGGGCAGGGGACCATCTACGAGCAGTACTTC | CASSLGQGTIYEQYF